These T cell receptor beta chains were read from a single sample in a study of blood T cell repertoires in COVID-19. Profiled with immunoSEQ multiplex PCR; TCRdb holds only in-frame clones, not every one. Of 160,000 or so clones in the sample, approximately 86% are singletons; the top ten hold about 1.6%. Sequenced: peripheral blood. The source of these receptors is a woman aged 50 to 60 with acute or convalescent COVID-19. CDR3s include the opening cysteine and the closing phenylalanine or tryptophan. D genes are given only for firm matches. A row's size may be missing; if present it is once, few, many or a size class.

d_call clone_size j_call v_call cdr3_nt cdr3_aa
TRBD2 . TRBJ2-1 TRBV18 TGTGCCAGCTCACCCTCTAGCGGGGGGGAGTATGAGCAGTTCTTC CASSPSSGGEYEQFF
TRBD1 . TRBJ1-4 TRBV29-1 TGCAGCGTTGTTGGGACAGGGGGCGAAAAACTGTTTTTT CSVVGTGGEKLFF
TRBD2 . TRBJ2-5 TRBV30 TGTGCCTGGAGTGTACCAGCGGGGGGAGAAGGGACCCAGTACTTC CAWSVPAGGEGTQYF
. . TRBJ1-4 TRBV2 TGTGCCAGCAGTGAAATACAGGGCGCTAATGAAAAACTGTTTTTT CASSEIQGANEKLFF
. . TRBJ1-4 TRBV19 TGTGCCAGTAGTATGATTTCAGGGTTAAATGAAAAACTGTTTTTT CASSMISGLNEKLFF
. . TRBJ2-2 TRBV15 TGTGCCACCAGCAGAGATTTTTTCGTCGGCGCGGCCGGGGAGCTGTTTTTT CATSRDFFVGAAGELFF
. . TRBJ1-1 TRBV10-1 TGCGCCAGCAGTGAGTCGTTCCTAGCCACTGAAGCTTTCTTT CASSESFLATEAFF
TRBD1 . TRBJ2-2 TRBV5-4 TGTGCCAGCAGCTTCAGAAGGACAGGGACGAACACCGGGGAGCTGTTTTTT CASSFRRTGTNTGELFF
. . TRBJ1-2 TRBV19 TGTGCCACCAAAGCTCAGACAGCCCGTTCCTATGGCTACACCTTC CATKAQTARSYGYTF
. once TRBJ1-1 TRBV4-1 TGCGCCAGCAGCCAAGCACTGTCTCTCACTGAAGCTTTCTTT CASSQALSLTEAFF
TRBD1 . TRBJ1-6 TRBV6-5 TGTGCCAGCAGCATCGACAGGGGGAATTCACCCCTCCACTTT CASSIDRGNSPLHF
. . TRBJ1-2 TRBV18 TGTGCCAGCTCACCCCAGGATATTCGTTCTAACTATGGCTACACCTTC CASSPQDIRSNYGYTF
TRBD1 once TRBJ1-4 TRBV5-8 TGTGCCAGCAGCTTTCGGACAGGGGGAGGCGAAAAACTGTTTTTT CASSFRTGGGEKLFF
. . TRBJ1-2 TRBV7-9 TGTGCCAGCAGCTATACAGACCAGTATGGCTACACCTTC CASSYTDQYGYTF
. . TRBJ2-3 TRBV2 TGTGCCAGCAGTGTGGGGGGGCCTCAGTATTTT CASSVGGPQYF
TRBD1 . TRBJ2-5 TRBV7-6 TGTGCCAGCAGCTTCCCACAGGGGTCGGAGACCCAGTACTTC CASSFPQGSETQYF
. . TRBJ1-2 TRBV24-1 TGTGCCACCAGTGATTGGACGGCGGGAGGCTACACCTTC CATSDWTAGGYTF
TRBD2 . TRBJ2-3 TRBV19 TGTGCCAGTAGTATAGTCTTTACGGGACTAGCGGGTGGGATCGGCGATACGCAGTATTTT CASSIVFTGLAGGIGDTQYF